The 5 T cell receptor beta chains below all came from one sample that was sequenced in a study of STAT3 mutations in large granular lymphocyte leukemia. No antigen has been identified for these receptors. Repertoires were generated with immunoSEQ multiplex PCR, while TCRdb's copy carries only in-frame clones and drops some. The table shows 30,000 to 40,000 clones, with 86% occurring only once. Study-wide results and caveats: Every T-cell large granular lymphocyte leukemia patient had at least one immunodominant TCR beta clonotype.

The sequenced sample consisted of peripheral blood mononuclear cells. The receptor source for this set is a man aged 60 to 75 with T-cell large granular lymphocyte leukemia. Some clones in this sample may be carry-over from other donors' samples.

The rearrangement uses TRBV7-2 and TRBJ1-3; D call uncertain. V was trimmed by 1 base and J by 0 bases, leaving 13 bases between them. The CDR3 spans 17 residues. The germline V gene has CDR1 SGHTA and CDR2 FQGNSA. CDR3 in amino acids: CASSLDHSSASGNTIYF. For the CDR3, the DNA is TGTGCCAGCAGCTTAGACCATTCCTCGGCCTCTGGAAACACCATATATTTT.

The gene calls are TRBV6-5 and TRBJ1-5; D remains unclear. The CDR3 is made up of 13 amino acids. Trimming cost V 10 bases and J 7 bases, with 17 bases left between them. Germline values: CDR1 MNHEY, CDR2 SVGAGI. The CDR3 DNA is TGTGCCACCACCCGGGGATCGGGACAGCCCCAGCATTTT. This codes for CATTRGSGQPQHF.

The J gene is TRBJ2-5, the V gene TRBV10-3, with 7 positions matching TRBD2. Unmatched junction bases numbered 5, after V lost 4 bases and J lost 3 bases. The CDR3 sequence is 14 residues long. Looked up from germline, CDR1 is ENHRY and CDR2 is SYGVKD. CDR3 sequence: CAISGWGGEETQYF. The CDR3 DNA sequence: TGTGCCATCAGTGGGTGGGGGGGTGAAGAGACCCAGTACTTC.

This clone was seen a single time. This sequence joins TRBV18 and TRBJ2-2; D gene uncertain. Per the germline V gene, CDR1 is KGHSH and CDR2 is LQKENI. V shed 5 bases and J shed 0 bases, with 1 base lying between them. The CDR3 covers 12 residues. The CDR3 DNA is TGTGCCAGCTCATCGAACACCGGGGAGCTGTTTTTT. This encodes CASSSNTGELFF.

The chain combines TRBV7-3 with TRBJ2-3; D gene uncertain. V was shortened by 1 base and J by 6 bases, with 11 bases between the two germline ends. CDR1 is SGHTA, CDR2 FQGTGA, per germline. This CDR3 has 14 residues. CDR3 residues: CASSLRQARDTQYF. The CDR3 nucleotides are TGTGCCAGCAGCTTAAGGCAGGCGCGGGATACGCAGTATTTT.